Below are 21 T cell receptor beta chains sequenced from a single sample in a study of CD8+CD57+ T cells in acquired aplastic anemia (dated by TCRdb to about 2018). TCRdb names Illumina HiSeq 2000 as the instrument used. Genomic DNA served as template for TCR beta VDJ combination and CDR3 sequence profiling. TCRdb's own reprocessing of the public reads used fastp at Q25 and MiXCR and kept productive beta chains. Here each entry gathers all rows of one CDR3 protein and keeps the most common genes and DNA. Within this sample are about 130,000 distinct CDR3 sequences, with 41% of them counted one time only. The ten largest clonotypes hold 8.4% of the sample. The specimen was sorted CD4+, CD8+, or CD8+CD57+ T cells (not recorded which) from PBMCs. These receptors originate from a human donor in good health, serving as a control.

This clonotype was detected many times. The rearrangement uses TRBV5-1 and TRBJ1-2; tentative D call: TRBD1 (5 bases). Looked up from germline, CDR1 is SGHRS and CDR2 is YFSETQ. Trimming pared 0 bases from V and 4 bases from J, leaving 13 bases between. This CDR3 comprises 15 residues. The CDR3 loop reads CASSLAPTETYGYTF. The CDR3 DNA follows: TGCGCCAGCAGCTTGGCTCCGACAGAAACCTATGGCTACACCTTC.

The V and J genes are TRBV6-5 and TRBJ1-1; D remains ambiguous. Trimming removed 6 bases at V and 4 bases at J, with 24 bases between. This CDR3 spans 17 amino acids. Germline V gives CDR1 MNHEY, CDR2 SVGAGI. CDR3 bases: TGTGCCAGCAGCCACGAGGGTCTTGATATGACGCGCACTGAAGCTTTCTTT. Translating gives CASSHEGLDMTRTEAFF.

The chain is built from TRBV10-3 and TRBJ2-2, with D maybe TRBD1 (6 bases). The CDR3 is 14 amino acids. The germline gives CDR1 ENHRY, CDR2 SYGVKD. Deletions cut 4 bases from V and 0 bases from J, with 6 bases between. CDR3 DNA sequence: TGTGCCATCAGTGGGACAGCGAACACCGGGGAGCTGTTTTTT. Translated: CAISGTANTGELFF.

CDR3 in amino acids: CSARDGRQGDLGYTF. The CDR3 DNA sequence: TGCAGTGCTAGAGATGGTCGACAGGGGGATCTTGGCTACACCTTC. The chain links TRBV20-1 to TRBJ1-2, with 9 nucleotides matching TRBD1. The CDR3 runs 15 residues. Germline CDR1 is DFQATT and CDR2 is SNEGSKA (reference sequence). The V gene end was trimmed by 0 bases and the J gene end by 7 bases; junction bases not matched to a gene: 9.

V is TRBV2 and J is TRBJ2-3; D is possibly TRBD1 (6 bases). The CDR3 spans 15 residues. The germline gives CDR1 SNHLY, CDR2 FYNNEI. Trimming stripped 6 bases from V and 2 bases from J, with 15 bases between. CDR3 sequence reads: CASRAAGTFTDTQYF. The CDR3 DNA reads TGTGCCAGCAGAGCAGCAGGGACATTCACAGATACGCAGTATTTT.

This chain links TRBV7-6 with TRBJ2-3, with a weak D call TRBD1 (6 bases). The germline gives CDR1 SGHVS, CDR2 FNYEAQ. Trimming stripped 5 bases from V and 11 bases from J, with 20 bases between. CDR3 size: 14 residues. CDR3: CASSAQDWDNEQYF. The CDR3 coding sequence is TGTGCCAGCAGCGCCCAGGACTGGGACAATGAGCAGTATTTT.

CDR3 protein: CAISEVQGGHMEQYF. Here the CDR3 DNA reads TGTGCCATCAGTGAAGTCCAGGGGGGGCATATGGAGCAGTACTTC. The chain has TRBV10-3 and TRBJ2-7, with D tentatively TRBD1 or TRBD2 (7 bases each). The CDR3 is 15 residues long. In germline, CDR1 is ENHRY, CDR2 SYGVKD. The V gene lost 3 bases and the J gene lost 7 bases, with 19 bases spanning the gap.

The CDR3 loop reads CATSDPTSQETQYF. DNA of the CDR3: TGTGCCACCAGTGATCCGACTAGCCAAGAGACCCAGTACTTC. The chain is built from TRBV24-1 and TRBJ2-5; D is possibly TRBD2 (6 bases). This CDR3 has 14 residues. V lost 3 bases and J lost 1, with 8 bases in between. Germline V gives CDR1 KGHDR, CDR2 SFDVKD.

This clonotype was seen at least ten times. This chain links TRBV2 with TRBJ1-2, with no clear D. The germline gives CDR1 SNHLY, CDR2 FYNNEI. The CDR3 length is 14 residues. Trimming removed 2 bases from V and 9 bases from J, with 16 bases in between. The CDR3 nucleotides are TGTGCCAGCAGTGAATTAGGAGGGAGGATGAGCTACACCTTC. It translates to CASSELGGRMSYTF. Drawing the rest from reference TRBV2 and TRBJ1-2, the complete variable domain is EPEVTQTPSHQVTQMGQEVILRCVPISNHLYFYWYRQILGQKVEFLVSFYNNEISEKSEIFDDQFSVERPDGSNFTLKIRSTKLEDSAMYFCASSELGGRMSYTFGSGTRLTVV.

This clonotype was found many times. This chain uses TRBV20-1 with TRBJ1-1; possibly TRBD1 for D (5 bases). In germline, CDR1 is DFQATT, CDR2 SNEGSKA (reference sequence). V lost 2 bases and J 4 bases, leaving 17 bases between the germline ends. This CDR3 region has 15 residues. CDR3 sequence: CSARPIDGAGTEAFF. The CDR3 bases are TGCAGTGCTAGACCTATCGATGGGGCGGGCACTGAAGCTTTCTTT.

This clonotype was detected ten times or more. The V and J genes are TRBV7-9 and TRBJ2-7, with 7 bases fitting TRBD1. V trimming: 6 bases; J trimming: 5 bases; junction bases outside the gene matches: 10. CDR3 length: 14 amino acids. Germline assignment: CDR1 SEHNR and CDR2 FQNEAQ (reference sequence). As DNA, the CDR3 is TGTGCCAGCAGTTTTTGGGACAGACCCCACGAGCAGTACTTC. Amino acids: CASSFWDRPHEQYF.

This clonotype showed up many times. The chain uses TRBV10-3 and TRBJ2-5, with 9 nucleotides matching TRBD2. This CDR3 has 15 residues. Germline CDR1 ENHRY, CDR2 SYGVKD. With 11 bases clipped from V and 1 base from J, the junction kept 11 bases outside the gene matches. The CDR3 DNA follows: TGTGCCCACGCGAGAGGCGGGGGGGCCCAAGAGACCCAGTACTTC. This sequence encodes CAHARGGGAQETQYF.

The rearrangement joins TRBV10-1 to TRBJ1-2, with 8 positions matching TRBD1. V was pared by 6 bases and J by 6 bases, with 6 bases of the junction left unmatched. The CDR3 sequence is 13 residues long. Germline V gives CDR1 WNHNN, CDR2 SYGVQD (reference sequence). This CDR3 reads CASSADRVDGYTF. The CDR3 DNA follows: TGCGCCAGCAGCGCGGACAGGGTTGATGGCTACACCTTC.

The table lists this clonotype with many counts. V usage is TRBV19 and J usage is TRBJ1-3; D not certain. Germline V CDR1 and CDR2: LNHDA, SQIVND (reference sequence). The CDR3 is 14 amino acids. V gave up 9 bases and J gave up 0 bases, with 12 bases separating them. This CDR3 reads CASRDPNSGNTIYF. The CDR3 region has the DNA TGTGCCAGCAGAGATCCGAACTCTGGAAACACCATATATTTT. Looking up the rest from reference TRBV19 and TRBJ1-3 gives the full variable domain: DGGITQSPKYLFRKEGQNVTLSCEQNLNHDAMYWYRQDPGQGLRLIYYSQIVNDFQKGDIAEGYSVSREKKESFPLTVTSAQKNPTAFYLCASRDPNSGNTIYFGEGSWLTVV.

This clonotype was found many times. This chain connects TRBV6-1 to TRBJ1-5; D not resolved. The CDR3 length is 14 residues. Germline values: CDR1 MNHNS, CDR2 SASEGT. Trimming cost V 1 base and J 7 bases, with 11 bases left between them. CDR3 in amino acids: CASSEDSGPQPQHF. In DNA, the CDR3 is TGTGCCAGCAGTGAAGACAGCGGCCCCCAGCCCCAGCATTTT.

The chain links TRBV4-2 to TRBJ2-7; 7 bases align to TRBD2. V shed 5 bases, J shed 3 bases, and the junction held 16 bases outside the gene matches. Germline lookup yields CDR1 LGHNA and CDR2 YNFKEQ. This CDR3 comprises 17 residues. The CDR3 DNA reads TGTGCCAGCAGCACCAACACCGTTGGGGGACTAAGCTACGAGCAGTACTTC. Translated: CASSTNTVGGLSYEQYF.

At least ten counts were recorded for this clonotype. The chain combines TRBV12-3 or TRBV12-4 with TRBJ2-3; TRBD1 agrees at 7 bases. The CDR3 spans 15 residues. J lost 2 bases, V lost 4 bases, and 6 bases had no gene match. As DNA, the CDR3 is TGTGCCAGCAGTTGGACAGGCCGACCCACAGATACGCAGTATTTT. Its translation: CASSWTGRPTDTQYF.

This clonotype was observed many times. This chain connects TRBV9 to TRBJ2-3, with 8 bases fitting TRBD2. V lost 0 bases and J lost 5; bases outside the gene matches: 8. The CDR3 is 16 amino acids. Germline CDR1 is SGDLS and CDR2 is YYNGEE. This CDR3 reads CASSVAISGDQDTQYF. The CDR3, as DNA: TGTGCCAGCAGCGTAGCTATTAGCGGGGATCAAGATACGCAGTATTTT.

This clonotype appeared many times. The chain combines TRBV9 with TRBJ1-3; TRBD1 is a possible D gene (5 bases). From germline, CDR1 is SGDLS and CDR2 YYNGEE. The germline V and J ends were trimmed by 4 bases and 2 bases, with 16 bases remaining between them. The CDR3 extends over 16 amino acids. This CDR3 is CASSRAGSGAGNTIYF. DNA for the CDR3: TGTGCCAGCAGCCGCGCCGGGTCGGGGGCTGGAAACACCATATATTTT.

This clonotype was found many times. CDR3 sequence reads: CASNLGAGAWEQYF. CDR3 nucleotide sequence: TGCGCCAGCAACCTAGGCGCGGGAGCGTGGGAGCAGTACTTC. The chain links TRBV5-1 to TRBJ2-7; 7 nucleotides line up with TRBD2. CDR1 and CDR2 (germline): SGHRS, YFSETQ. This CDR3 contains 14 residues. V was pared by 6 bases and J by 7 bases, with 13 bases of the junction left unmatched.

This clonotype has only one observation. The chain recombines TRBV29-1 with TRBJ1-3, with a tentative D call TRBD1 (6 bases). Trimming took 4 bases from V and 0 from J, leaving 16 bases between them. Germline V gives CDR1 SQVTM, CDR2 ANQGSEA. The CDR3 is 16 residues long. The CDR3 sequence: CSVALGQTSSGNTIYF. For the CDR3, the DNA is TGCAGCGTTGCCCTTGGACAGACAAGCTCTGGAAACACCATATATTTT.